Sequencing of this T cell receptor (beta chain) was carried out in a study of blood T cell repertoires in COVID-19. Study summary: Spain, Italy and the United States supplied samples that represented acute and convalescent COVID-19. Sources were T cells, B-cell-depleted T cells, or PBMCs; the material itself was cDNA or gDNA.

In the authors' methods: Researchers report that nucleated cell counts were estimated from reference gene primer amplification. This table comes from immunoSEQ multiplex PCR, and its TCRdb copy is limited to in-frame clones, with some not included. V, J and clone size reflect that table, while D and trimming were determined from the DNA. The sample consists of about 200,000 clones, almost 90% of them appearing once. Sequenced: peripheral blood. This clonotype was obtained from a man aged 18 to 29 with active or convalescent COVID-19.

The CDR3 bases are TGTGCCAGCAGCTCCCTGACAGATGGCTACACCTTC. Its protein product is CASSSLTDGYTF. This rearrangement joins TRBV5-4 to TRBJ1-2, with D possibly TRBD1 on 5 matching bases. The CDR3 loop spans 12 amino acids. V was trimmed by 3 bases and J by 6 bases, leaving 9 bases between them. Germline V CDR1 and CDR2: SGHNT, YYREEE (reference sequence).